The 2 T cell receptor beta chains listed next were all sequenced from one sample in a study of post-analysis software for immune sequencing data. Unique molecular identifiers were present in the TCR beta cDNA libraries. TCRdb called the PCR reads again in MiXCR, with one record for every CDR3 protein. Here the sample spans fewer than 900,000 distinct CDR3 sequences, 40% to 55% being singletons. Study-wide results and caveats: Comparison of patients with controls showed five TRBV segments more frequent in patients, TRBV5-6, TRBV5-1 and TRBV20-1 among them.

Which antigens these TCRs recognize remains unknown. The sequencing sample was made of blood. These receptors were taken from a girl between 5 and 17 years old with multiple sclerosis.

This clonotype showed up just a few times. V usage is TRBV6-6 and J usage is TRBJ2-1; 8 bases line up with TRBD2. Germline V gene sequence: CDR1 MNHNY, CDR2 SVGAGI (reference sequence). The CDR3 loop spans 14 amino acids. Trimming at V came to 6 bases and at J to 7 bases, leaving 8 bases not matched to a gene. CDR3 in DNA: TGTGCCAGCAGGGGGTCTAGCGGGCGAAATGAGCAGTTCTTC. Protein: CASRGSSGRNEQFF.

V gene TRBV11-2 combines with J gene TRBJ2-1; D unclear. V gave up 0 bases and J gave up 11 bases, with 8 bases separating them. This CDR3 has 12 amino acids. Germline CDR1 SGHAT, CDR2 FQNNGV. The CDR3 DNA reads as TGTGCCAGCAGCTTAGATCGGACCCAGCAGTTCTTC. This codes for CASSLDRTQQFF. The full variable domain, its missing parts supplied by reference TRBV11-2 and TRBJ2-1, is EAGVAQSPRYKIIEKRQSVAFWCNPISGHATLYWYQQILGQGPKLLIQFQNNGVVDDSQLPKDRFSAERLKGVDSTLKIQPAKLEDSAVYLCASSLDRTQQFFGPGTRLTVL.